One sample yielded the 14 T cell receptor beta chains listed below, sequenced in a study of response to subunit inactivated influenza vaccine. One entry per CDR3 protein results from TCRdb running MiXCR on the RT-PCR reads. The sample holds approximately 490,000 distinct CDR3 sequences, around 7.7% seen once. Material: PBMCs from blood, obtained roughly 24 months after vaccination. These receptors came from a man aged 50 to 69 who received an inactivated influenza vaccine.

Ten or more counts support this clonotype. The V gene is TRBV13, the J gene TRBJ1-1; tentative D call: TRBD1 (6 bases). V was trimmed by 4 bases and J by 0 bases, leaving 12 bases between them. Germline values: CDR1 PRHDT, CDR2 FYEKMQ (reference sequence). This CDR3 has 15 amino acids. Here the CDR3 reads CASSYQGRMNTEAFF. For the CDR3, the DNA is TGTGCCAGCAGCTATCAGGGGCGCATGAACACTGAAGCTTTCTTT.

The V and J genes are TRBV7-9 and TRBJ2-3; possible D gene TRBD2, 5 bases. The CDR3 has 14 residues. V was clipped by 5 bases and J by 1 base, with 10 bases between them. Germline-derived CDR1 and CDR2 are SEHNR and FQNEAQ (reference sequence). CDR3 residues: CASSPTTRTDTQYF. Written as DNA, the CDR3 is TGTGCCAGCAGCCCGACTACCCGCACAGATACGCAGTATTTT.

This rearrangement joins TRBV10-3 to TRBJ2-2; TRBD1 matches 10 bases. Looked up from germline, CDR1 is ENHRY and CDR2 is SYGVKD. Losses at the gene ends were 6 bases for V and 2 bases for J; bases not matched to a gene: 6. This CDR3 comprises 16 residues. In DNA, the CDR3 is TGTGCCATCAGACGGACAGGGGGATCTAACACCGGGGAGCTGTTTTTT. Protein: CAIRRTGGSNTGELFF.

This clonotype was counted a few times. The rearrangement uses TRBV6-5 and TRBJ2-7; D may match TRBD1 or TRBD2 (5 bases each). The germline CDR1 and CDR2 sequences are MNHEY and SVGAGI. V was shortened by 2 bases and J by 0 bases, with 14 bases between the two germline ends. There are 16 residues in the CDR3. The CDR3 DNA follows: TGTGCCAGCAGTTACACCTATTCAGGGAGCTCCTACGAGCAGTACTTC. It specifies CASSYTYSGSSYEQYF.

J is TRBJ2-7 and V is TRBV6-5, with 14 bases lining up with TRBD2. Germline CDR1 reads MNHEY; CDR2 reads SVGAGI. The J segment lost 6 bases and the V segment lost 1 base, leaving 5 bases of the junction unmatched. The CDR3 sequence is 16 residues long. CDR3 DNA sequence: TGTGCCAGCAGTTACTTACGACTAGCGGGGGGGCTCGAGCAGTACTTC. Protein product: CASSYLRLAGGLEQYF.

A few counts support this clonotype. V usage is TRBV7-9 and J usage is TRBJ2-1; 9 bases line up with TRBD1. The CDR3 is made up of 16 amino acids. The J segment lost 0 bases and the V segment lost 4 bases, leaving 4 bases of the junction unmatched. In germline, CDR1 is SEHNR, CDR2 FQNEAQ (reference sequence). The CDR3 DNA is TGTGCCAGCAGCTCCCGGGACAGGGTCTCCTACAATGAGCAGTTCTTC. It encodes CASSSRDRVSYNEQFF.

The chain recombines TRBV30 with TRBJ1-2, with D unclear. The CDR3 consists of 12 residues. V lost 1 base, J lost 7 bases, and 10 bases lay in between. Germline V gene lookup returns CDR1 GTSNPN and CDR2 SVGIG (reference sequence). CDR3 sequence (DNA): TGTGCCTGGAGTGCAACCGCCGGTGGCTACACCTTC. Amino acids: CAWSATAGGYTF.

The CDR3 loop is CASSYRHRVNTEAFF. The DNA of the CDR3 is TGTGCCAGCAGTTACAGGCACAGGGTGAACACTGAAGCTTTCTTT. The rearrangement uses TRBV6-5 and TRBJ1-1, with D perhaps TRBD1 (6 bases). V lost 2 bases and J 0 bases, leaving 10 bases between the germline ends. There are 15 residues in the CDR3. Germline CDR1 MNHEY, CDR2 SVGAGI.

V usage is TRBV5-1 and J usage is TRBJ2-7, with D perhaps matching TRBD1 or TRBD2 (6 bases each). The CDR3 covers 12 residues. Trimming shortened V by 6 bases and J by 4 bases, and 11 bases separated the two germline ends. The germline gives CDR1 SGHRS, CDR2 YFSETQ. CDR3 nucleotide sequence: TGCGCCAGCACCGGGGGCGCGTACGAGCAGTACTTC. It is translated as CASTGGAYEQYF.

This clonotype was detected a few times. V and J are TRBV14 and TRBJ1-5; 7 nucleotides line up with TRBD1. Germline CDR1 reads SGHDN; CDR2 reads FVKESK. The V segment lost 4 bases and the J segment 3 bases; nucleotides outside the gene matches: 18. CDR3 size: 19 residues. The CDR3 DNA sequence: TGTGCCAGCAGCCCCCCTGAAACAGGGGACGAAATTAACAATCAGCCCCAGCATTTT. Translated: CASSPPETGDEINNQPQHF.

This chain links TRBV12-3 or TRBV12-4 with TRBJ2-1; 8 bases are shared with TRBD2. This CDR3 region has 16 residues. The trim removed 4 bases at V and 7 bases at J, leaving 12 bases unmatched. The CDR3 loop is CASSSTNGGAGNEQFF. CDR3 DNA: TGTGCCAGCAGTTCAACAAACGGGGGGGCAGGGAATGAGCAGTTCTTC.

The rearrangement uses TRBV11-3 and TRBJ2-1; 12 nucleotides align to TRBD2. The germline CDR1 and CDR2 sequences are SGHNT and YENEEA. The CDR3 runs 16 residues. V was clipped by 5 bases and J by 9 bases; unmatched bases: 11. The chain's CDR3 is CASSPGNRGLAGEQFF. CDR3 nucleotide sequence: TGTGCCAGCAGCCCGGGGAACAGGGGACTAGCGGGTGAGCAGTTCTTC.

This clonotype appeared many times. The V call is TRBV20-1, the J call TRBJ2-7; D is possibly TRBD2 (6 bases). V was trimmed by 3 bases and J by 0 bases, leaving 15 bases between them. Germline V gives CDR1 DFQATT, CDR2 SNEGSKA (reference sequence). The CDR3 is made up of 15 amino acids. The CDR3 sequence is CSARILGLHSYEQYF. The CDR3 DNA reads TGCAGTGCTAGGATTCTGGGACTCCACTCCTACGAGCAGTACTTC.

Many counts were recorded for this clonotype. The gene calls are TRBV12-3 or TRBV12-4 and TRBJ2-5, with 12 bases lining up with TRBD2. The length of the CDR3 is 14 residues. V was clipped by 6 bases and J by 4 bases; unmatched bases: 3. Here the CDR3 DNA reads TGTGCCAGCAGCCTAGCGGGGGGGCCAGAGACCCAGTACTTC. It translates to CASSLAGGPETQYF.